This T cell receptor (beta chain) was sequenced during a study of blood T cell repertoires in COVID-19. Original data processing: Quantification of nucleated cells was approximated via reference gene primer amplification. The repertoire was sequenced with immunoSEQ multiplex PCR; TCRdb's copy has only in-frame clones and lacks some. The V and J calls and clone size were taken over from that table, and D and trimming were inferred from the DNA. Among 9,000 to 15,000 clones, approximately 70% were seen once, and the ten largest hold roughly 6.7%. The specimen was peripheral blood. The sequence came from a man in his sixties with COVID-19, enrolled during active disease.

CDR3 DNA sequence: TGTGCCAGCGGCGAGGCCGGAGTTAGAGGAAACACCATATATTTT. Encoded protein: CASGEAGVRGNTIYF. The genes are TRBV3-1 (or the pseudogene TRBV3-2) and TRBJ1-3; D is ambiguous. V shed 8 bases and J shed 4 bases, with 18 bases lying between them. The CDR3 contains 15 residues. Germline V gives CDR1 LGHDT, CDR2 YNNKEL (reference sequence).